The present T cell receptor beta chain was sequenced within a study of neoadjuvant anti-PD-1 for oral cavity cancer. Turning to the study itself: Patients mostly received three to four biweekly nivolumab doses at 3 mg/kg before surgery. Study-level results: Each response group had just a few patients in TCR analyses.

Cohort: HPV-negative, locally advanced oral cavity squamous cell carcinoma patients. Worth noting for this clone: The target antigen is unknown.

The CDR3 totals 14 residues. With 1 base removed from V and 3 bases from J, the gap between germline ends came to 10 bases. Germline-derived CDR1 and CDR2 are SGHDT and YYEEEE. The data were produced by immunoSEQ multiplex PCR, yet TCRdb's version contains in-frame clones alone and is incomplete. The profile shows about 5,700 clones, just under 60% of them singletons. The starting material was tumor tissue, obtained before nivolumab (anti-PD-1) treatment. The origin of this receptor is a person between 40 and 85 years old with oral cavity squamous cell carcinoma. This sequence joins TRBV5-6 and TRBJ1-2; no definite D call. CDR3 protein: CASSLPTSHYGYTF. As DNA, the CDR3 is TGTGCCAGCAGCTTGCCGACTTCCCACTATGGCTACACCTTC. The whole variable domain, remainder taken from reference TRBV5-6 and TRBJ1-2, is DAGVTQSPTHLIKTRGQQVTLRCSPKSGHDTVSWYQQALGQGPQFIFQYYEEEERQRGNFPDRFSGHQFPNYSSELNVNALLLGDSALYLCASSLPTSHYGYTFGSGTRLTVV.